This T cell receptor (beta chain) was obtained from a study of cytomegalovirus exposure and HLA in healthy donors. Findings of the study overall: Sequencing likely caused a cluster of highly shared sequence variants. Reported findings show TCR beta sequences accurately forecast HLA-A and HLA-B alleles in most subjects. By a later analysis, the bulk of CMV-associated TCR beta chains appeared HLA-restricted.

13 Jbeta primers and 60 Vbeta primers were used for the PCR. Produced via immunoSEQ multiplex PCR; TCRdb's table is partial and in-frame only. Here the sample spans under 200,000 clones, around 82% being singletons. Concerning this clone itself: Its antigen remains unidentified. One junction end does not reproduce the germline sequence, and a read error may be involved.

Despite likely unrecorded immune exposures, the donors were nominally healthy at the time of sampling. This CDR3 comprises 13 residues. Germline lookup yields CDR1 MGHDK and CDR2 SYGVNS. This sequence was found in a man in his 60s in good health and CMV-seronegative. The chain carries TRBV25-1 and TRBJ1-5; maybe TRBD1 (5 bases). What was sequenced was PBMCs. The CDR3 loop reads CAGSVGVDQPQNF. In nucleotides, the CDR3 is TGTGCCGGCAGTGTAGGGGTCGATCAGCCCCAGAATTTT.